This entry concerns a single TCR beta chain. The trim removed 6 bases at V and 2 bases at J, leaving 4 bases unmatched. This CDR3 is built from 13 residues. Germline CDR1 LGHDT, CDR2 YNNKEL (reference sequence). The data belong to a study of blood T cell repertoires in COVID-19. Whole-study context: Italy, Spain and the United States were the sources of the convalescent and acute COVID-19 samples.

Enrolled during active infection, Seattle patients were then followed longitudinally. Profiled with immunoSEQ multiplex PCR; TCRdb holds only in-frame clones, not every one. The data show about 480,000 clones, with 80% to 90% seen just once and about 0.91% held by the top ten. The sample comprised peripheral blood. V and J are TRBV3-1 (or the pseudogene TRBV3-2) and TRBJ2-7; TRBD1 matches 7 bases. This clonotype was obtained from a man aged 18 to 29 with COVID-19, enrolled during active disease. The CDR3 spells CASRDRRTYEQYF. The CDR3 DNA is TGTGCCAGCAGGGACAGGCGTACCTACGAGCAGTACTTC.